This TCR beta chain was obtained from a study of response to subunit inactivated influenza vaccine. Study conclusions and caveats: Researchers suggested that each seasonal influenza vaccination recruits few new T cells.

The CDR3 runs to 12 residues. V lost 3 bases to trimming and J lost 7 bases, with 10 bases between them. Germline CDR1 MNHEY, CDR2 SVGAGI. TCRdb re-called the RT-PCR reads with MiXCR, one entry per CDR3 protein. The sample contains roughly 570,000 distinct CDR3 sequences, 14% of which appear only once. This clonotype has more than one count but fewer than ten. Its antigen remains unidentified. This chain uses TRBV6-5 with TRBJ2-7; TRBD2 is a possible D gene (6 bases). The clonotype originates from a man aged 45-60 years who received an inactivated influenza vaccine. The sequencing here drew on PBMCs from blood, taken about 13 days after vaccination. This CDR3 reads CASSYGGLEQYF. In DNA, the CDR3 is TGTGCCAGCAGTTATGGAGGGCTTGAGCAGTACTTC.